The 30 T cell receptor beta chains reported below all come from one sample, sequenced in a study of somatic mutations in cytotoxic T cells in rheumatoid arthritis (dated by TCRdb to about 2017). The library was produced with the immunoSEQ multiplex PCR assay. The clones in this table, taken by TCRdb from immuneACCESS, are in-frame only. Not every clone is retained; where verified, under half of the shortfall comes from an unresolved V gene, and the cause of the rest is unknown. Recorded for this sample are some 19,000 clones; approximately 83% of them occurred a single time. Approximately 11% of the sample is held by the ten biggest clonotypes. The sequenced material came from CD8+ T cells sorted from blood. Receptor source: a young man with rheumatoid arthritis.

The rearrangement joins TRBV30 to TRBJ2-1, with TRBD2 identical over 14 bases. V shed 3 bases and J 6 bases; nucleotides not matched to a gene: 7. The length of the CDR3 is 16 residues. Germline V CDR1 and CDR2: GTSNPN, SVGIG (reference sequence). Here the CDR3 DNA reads TGTGCCTGGAGCGGTTTCGGACTAGCGGGGGGCAATGAGCAGTTCTTC. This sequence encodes CAWSGFGLAGGNEQFF.

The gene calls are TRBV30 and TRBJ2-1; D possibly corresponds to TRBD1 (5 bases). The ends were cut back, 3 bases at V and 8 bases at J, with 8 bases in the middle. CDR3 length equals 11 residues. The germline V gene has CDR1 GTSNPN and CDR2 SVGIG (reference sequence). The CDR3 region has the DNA TGTGCCTGGAGCAGGGTTTATGAGCAGTTCTTC. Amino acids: CAWSRVYEQFF.

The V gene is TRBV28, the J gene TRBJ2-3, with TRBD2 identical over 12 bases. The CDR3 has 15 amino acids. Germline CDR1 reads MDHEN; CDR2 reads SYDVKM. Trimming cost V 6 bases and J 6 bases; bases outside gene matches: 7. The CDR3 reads CASRATSGGRDTQYF. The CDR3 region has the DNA TGTGCCAGCAGGGCTACTAGCGGGGGGAGGGATACGCAGTATTTT.

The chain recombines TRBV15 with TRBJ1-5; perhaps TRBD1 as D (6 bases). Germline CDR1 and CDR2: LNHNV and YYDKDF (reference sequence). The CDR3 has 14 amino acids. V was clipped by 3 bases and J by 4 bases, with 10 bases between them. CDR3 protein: CATSRTGRNQPQHF. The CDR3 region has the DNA TGTGCCACCAGCAGGACAGGTCGGAATCAGCCCCAGCATTTT.

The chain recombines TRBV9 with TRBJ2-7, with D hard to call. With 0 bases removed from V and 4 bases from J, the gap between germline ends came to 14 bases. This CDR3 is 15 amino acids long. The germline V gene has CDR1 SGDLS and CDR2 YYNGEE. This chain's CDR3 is CASSVAWQSPYEQYF. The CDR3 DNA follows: TGTGCCAGCAGCGTAGCTTGGCAATCCCCTTACGAGCAGTACTTC.

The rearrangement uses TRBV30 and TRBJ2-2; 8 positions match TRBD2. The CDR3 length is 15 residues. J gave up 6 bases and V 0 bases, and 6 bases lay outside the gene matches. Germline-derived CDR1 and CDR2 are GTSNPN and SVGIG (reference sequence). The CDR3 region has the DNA TGTGCCTGGAGTGTTATCGGGGGGGGGCCCGGGGAGCTGTTTTTT. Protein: CAWSVIGGGPGELFF.

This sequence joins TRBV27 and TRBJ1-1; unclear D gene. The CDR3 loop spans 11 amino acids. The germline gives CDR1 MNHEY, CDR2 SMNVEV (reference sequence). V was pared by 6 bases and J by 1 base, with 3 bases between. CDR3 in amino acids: CASRGNTEAFF. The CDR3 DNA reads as TGTGCCAGCAGGGGGAACACTGAAGCTTTCTTT.

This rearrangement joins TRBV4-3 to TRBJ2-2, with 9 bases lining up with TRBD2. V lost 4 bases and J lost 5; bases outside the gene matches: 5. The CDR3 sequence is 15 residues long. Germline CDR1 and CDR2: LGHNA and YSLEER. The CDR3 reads CASSPGLAFTGELFF. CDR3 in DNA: TGCGCCAGCAGCCCCGGACTAGCGTTTACCGGGGAGCTGTTTTTT.

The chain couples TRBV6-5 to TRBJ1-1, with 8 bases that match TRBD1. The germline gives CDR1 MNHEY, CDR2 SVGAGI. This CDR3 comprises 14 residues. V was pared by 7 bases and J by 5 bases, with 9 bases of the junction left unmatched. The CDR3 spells CASKPQGARTEAFF. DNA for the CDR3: TGTGCCAGCAAACCGCAGGGGGCGCGAACTGAAGCTTTCTTT.

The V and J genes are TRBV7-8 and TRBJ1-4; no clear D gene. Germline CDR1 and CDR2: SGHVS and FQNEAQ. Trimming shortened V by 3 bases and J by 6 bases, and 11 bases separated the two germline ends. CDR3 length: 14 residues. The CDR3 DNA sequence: TGTGCCAGCAGCTTTTACGGTGGTGATGAAAAACTGTTTTTT. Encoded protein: CASSFYGGDEKLFF.

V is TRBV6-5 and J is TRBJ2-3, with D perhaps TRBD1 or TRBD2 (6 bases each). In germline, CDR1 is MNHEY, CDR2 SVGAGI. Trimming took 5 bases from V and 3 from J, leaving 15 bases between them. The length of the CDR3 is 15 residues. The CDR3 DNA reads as TGTGCCAGCAGTCCCTGGGGGGCTCGAACAGATACGCAGTATTTT. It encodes CASSPWGARTDTQYF.

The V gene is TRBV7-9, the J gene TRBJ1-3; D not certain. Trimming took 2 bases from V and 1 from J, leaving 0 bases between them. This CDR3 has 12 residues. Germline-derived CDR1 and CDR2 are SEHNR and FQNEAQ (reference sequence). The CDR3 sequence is CASSLSGNTIYF. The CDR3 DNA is TGTGCCAGCAGCTTATCTGGAAACACCATATATTTT.

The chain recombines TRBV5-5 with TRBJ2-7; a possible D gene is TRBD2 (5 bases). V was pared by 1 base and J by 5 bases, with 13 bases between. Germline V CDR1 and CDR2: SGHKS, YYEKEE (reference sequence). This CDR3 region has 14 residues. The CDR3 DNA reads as TGTGCCAGCAGCTTGAGTCCGACGCGGGACGAGCAGTACTTC. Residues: CASSLSPTRDEQYF.

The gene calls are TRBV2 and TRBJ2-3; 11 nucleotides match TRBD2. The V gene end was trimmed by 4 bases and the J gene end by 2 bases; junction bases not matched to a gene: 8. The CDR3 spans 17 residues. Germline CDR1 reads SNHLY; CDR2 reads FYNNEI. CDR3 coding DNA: TGTGCCAGCAGTGCCTCTAGCGGGGGGACTCTCACAGATACGCAGTATTTT. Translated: CASSASSGGTLTDTQYF.

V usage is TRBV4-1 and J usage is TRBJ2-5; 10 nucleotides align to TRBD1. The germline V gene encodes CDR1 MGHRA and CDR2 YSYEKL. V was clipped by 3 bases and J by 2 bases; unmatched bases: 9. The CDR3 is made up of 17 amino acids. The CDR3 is CASSHLGQGEGQETQYF. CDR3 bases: TGCGCCAGCAGCCATCTCGGACAGGGGGAGGGTCAAGAGACCCAGTACTTC.

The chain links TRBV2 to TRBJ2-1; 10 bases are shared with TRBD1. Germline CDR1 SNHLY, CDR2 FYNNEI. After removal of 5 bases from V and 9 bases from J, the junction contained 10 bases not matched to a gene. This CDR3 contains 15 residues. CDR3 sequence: CASSLPGQGFLEQFF. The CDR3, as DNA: TGTGCCAGCAGTCTACCGGGACAGGGGTTTCTTGAGCAGTTCTTC.

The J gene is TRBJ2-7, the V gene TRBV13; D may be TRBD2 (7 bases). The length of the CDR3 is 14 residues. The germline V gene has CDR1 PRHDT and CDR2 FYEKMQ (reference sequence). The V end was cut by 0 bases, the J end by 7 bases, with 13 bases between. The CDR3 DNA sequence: TGTGCCAGCAGCTTAGGGCGGGGGCTGGAGGAGCAGTACTTC. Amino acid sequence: CASSLGRGLEEQYF. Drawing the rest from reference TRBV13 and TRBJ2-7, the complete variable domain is AAGVIQSPRHLIKEKRETATLKCYPIPRHDTVYWYQQGPGQDPQFLISFYEKMQSDKGSIPDRFSAQQFSDYHSELNMSSLELGDSALYFCASSLGRGLEEQYFGPGTRLTVT.

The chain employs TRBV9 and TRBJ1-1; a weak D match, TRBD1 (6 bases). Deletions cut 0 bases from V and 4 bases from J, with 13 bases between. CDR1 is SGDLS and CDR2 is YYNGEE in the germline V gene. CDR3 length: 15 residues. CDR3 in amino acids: CASSVEGGAGTEAFF. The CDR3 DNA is TGTGCCAGCAGCGTAGAGGGGGGGGCAGGCACTGAAGCTTTCTTT. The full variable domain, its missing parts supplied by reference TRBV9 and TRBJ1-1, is DSGVTQTPKHLITATGQRVTLRCSPRSGDLSVYWYQQSLDQGLQFLIQYYNGEERAKGNILERFSAQQFPDLHSELNLSSLELGDSALYFCASSVEGGAGTEAFFGQGTRLTVV.

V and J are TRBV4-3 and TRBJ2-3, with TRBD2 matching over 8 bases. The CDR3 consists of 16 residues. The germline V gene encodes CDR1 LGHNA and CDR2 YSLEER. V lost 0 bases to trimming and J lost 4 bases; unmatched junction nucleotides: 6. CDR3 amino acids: CASSQEIGGGADTQYF. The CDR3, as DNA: TGCGCCAGCAGCCAAGAAATCGGGGGGGGCGCAGATACGCAGTATTTT.

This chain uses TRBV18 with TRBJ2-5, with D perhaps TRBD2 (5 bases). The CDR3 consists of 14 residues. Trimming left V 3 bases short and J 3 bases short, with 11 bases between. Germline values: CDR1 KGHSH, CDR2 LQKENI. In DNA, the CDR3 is TGTGCCAGCTCACCCCCGGAGGCAGAAGAGACCCAGTACTTC. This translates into CASSPPEAEETQYF.

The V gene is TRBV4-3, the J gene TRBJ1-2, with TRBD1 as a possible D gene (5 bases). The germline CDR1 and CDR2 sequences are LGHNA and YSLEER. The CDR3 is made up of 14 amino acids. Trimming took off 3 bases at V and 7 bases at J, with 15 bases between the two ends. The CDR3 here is CASSQDKPGTGYTF. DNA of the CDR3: TGCGCCAGCAGCCAGGATAAACCGGGGACTGGCTACACCTTC.

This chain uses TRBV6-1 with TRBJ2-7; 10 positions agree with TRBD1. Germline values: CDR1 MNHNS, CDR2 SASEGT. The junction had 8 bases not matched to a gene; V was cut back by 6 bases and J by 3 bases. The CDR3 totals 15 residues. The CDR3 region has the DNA TGTGCCAGCAGCTCGACGGGACAGGGGTTCTACGAGCAGTACTTC. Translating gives CASSSTGQGFYEQYF.

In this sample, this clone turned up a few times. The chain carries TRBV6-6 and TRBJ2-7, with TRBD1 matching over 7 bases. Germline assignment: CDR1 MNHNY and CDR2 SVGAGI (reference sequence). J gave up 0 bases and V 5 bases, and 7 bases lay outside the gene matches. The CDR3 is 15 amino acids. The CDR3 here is CASSHTGVPSYEQYF. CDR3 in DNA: TGTGCCAGCAGTCATACAGGGGTCCCCTCCTACGAGCAGTACTTC.

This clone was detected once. CDR3 in amino acids: CASSFIRAPVMNTEAFF. CDR3 DNA: TGTGCCAGCAGTTTTATCCGGGCCCCGGTAATGAACACTGAAGCTTTCTTT. The J gene is TRBJ1-1, the V gene TRBV28, with no clear D. The CDR3 extends over 17 amino acids. V lost 3 bases to trimming and J lost 0 bases, with 17 bases between them. Germline loops: CDR1 MDHEN, CDR2 SYDVKM.

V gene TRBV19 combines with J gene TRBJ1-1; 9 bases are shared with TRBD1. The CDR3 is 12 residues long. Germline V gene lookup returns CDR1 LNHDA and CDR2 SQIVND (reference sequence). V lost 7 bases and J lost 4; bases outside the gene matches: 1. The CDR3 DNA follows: TGTGCCAGTAAGACAGGGGGCACTGAAGCTTTCTTT. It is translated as CASKTGGTEAFF.

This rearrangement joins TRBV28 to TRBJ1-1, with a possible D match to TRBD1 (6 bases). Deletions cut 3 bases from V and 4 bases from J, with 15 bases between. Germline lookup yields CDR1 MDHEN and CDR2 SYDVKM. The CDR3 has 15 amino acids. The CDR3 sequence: CASSFTGRGITEAFF. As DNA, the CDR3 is TGTGCCAGCAGTTTCACAGGGCGGGGAATCACTGAAGCTTTCTTT.

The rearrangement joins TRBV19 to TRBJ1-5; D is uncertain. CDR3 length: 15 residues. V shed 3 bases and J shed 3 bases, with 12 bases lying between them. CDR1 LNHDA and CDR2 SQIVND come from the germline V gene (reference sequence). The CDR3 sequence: CASSIGAAPNQPQHF. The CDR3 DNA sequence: TGTGCCAGTAGTATCGGTGCAGCCCCCAATCAGCCCCAGCATTTT.

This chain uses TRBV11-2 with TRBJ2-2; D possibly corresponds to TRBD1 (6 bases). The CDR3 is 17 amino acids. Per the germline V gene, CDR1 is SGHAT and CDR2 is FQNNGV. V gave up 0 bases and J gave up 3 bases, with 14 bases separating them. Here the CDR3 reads CASSLDPWKGDTGELFF. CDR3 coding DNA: TGTGCCAGCAGCTTAGATCCTTGGAAGGGGGACACCGGGGAGCTGTTTTTT.

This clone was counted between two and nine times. Written as DNA, the CDR3 is TGTGCCAGCAGTGAATGGGACGGGGGCAATCAGCCCCAGCATTTT. Translated, it gives CASSEWDGGNQPQHF. The chain recombines TRBV6-1 with TRBJ1-5, with D possibly being TRBD1 (5 bases). V gave up 2 bases and J gave up 2 bases, with 10 bases separating them. Germline CDR1 is MNHNS and CDR2 is SASEGT. CDR3 length: 15 amino acids.

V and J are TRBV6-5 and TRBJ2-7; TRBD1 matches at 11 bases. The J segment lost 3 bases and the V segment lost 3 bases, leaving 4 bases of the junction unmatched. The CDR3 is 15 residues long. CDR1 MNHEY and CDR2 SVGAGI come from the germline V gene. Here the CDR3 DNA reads TGTGCCAGCAGTTATCGGACAGGGGGCCTCTACGAGCAGTACTTC. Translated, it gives CASSYRTGGLYEQYF.